A single T cell receptor (beta chain) is shown here with its context. Repertoires were generated with immunoSEQ multiplex PCR, while TCRdb's copy carries only in-frame clones and drops some. The profile shows some 120,000 clones, around nine tenths of them singletons. The sample comes from a study of PD-1 blockade in mismatch repair-deficient tumors. The CDR3 totals 14 residues. Germline CDR1 reads LNHDA; CDR2 reads SQIVND (reference sequence). The V gene lost 5 bases and the J gene lost 1 base, with 10 bases spanning the gap. The receptor comes from an adult with mismatch repair-deficient cancer. Sequencing used peripheral blood, obtained just over 70 weeks after starting pembrolizumab. The chain couples TRBV19 to TRBJ2-3; a weak D match, TRBD1 (5 bases). The CDR3 loop is CASSPTTGTDTQYF. The CDR3 nucleotides are TGTGCCAGTAGTCCAACGACAGGCACAGATACGCAGTATTTT.